The sequence of this T cell receptor (beta chain) was determined in a study of cytomegalovirus exposure and HLA in healthy donors. Study in general: About 85 million unique TCR sequences came from HLA-typed donors in an early release.

Healthy donors of bone marrow made up the group. This PCR relied on a set of 60 Vbeta primers and 13 Jbeta primers. Assay: immunoSEQ multiplex PCR; the TCRdb copy retains only in-frame clones and omits some. The sample holds approximately 110,000 clones; 60% to 70% are singletons and the top ten take approximately 3.9%. Overall study findings and caveats: Cytomegalovirus-associated TCR beta chains were listed, numbering 164. Most TCR sequences were uncommon, yet certain public TCRs appeared in many donors.

Deletions cut 3 bases from V and 6 bases from J, with 11 bases between. Germline CDR1 and CDR2: SGHTA and FQGNSA. This CDR3 is 13 amino acids long. With regard to this clone: Its antigen is still unknown.

The rearrangement joins TRBV7-2 to TRBJ1-2; D might be TRBD1 (5 bases). Sequencing input: PBMCs. This receptor was identified in a man under 40 in good health and CMV-seropositive. CDR3 amino acids: CASSFDSGDGYTF. The CDR3 DNA follows: TGTGCCAGCAGCTTCGACAGTGGCGATGGCTACACCTTC.